The rows below give T cell receptor beta chains drawn from one sample of a study of blood T cells in healthy people across ages. One entry per CDR3 protein results from TCRdb running MiXCR on the 5' RACE reads. The data hold 1.5 million or so distinct CDR3 sequences, with approximately 43% observed a single time. The sample was blood. These receptors all come from a young woman in good health. Both conserved end residues are part of each CDR3.

V gene | CDR3 protein
TRBV5-1 | CASSLAWGRVNTEAFF
TRBV20-1 | CSARLTGMVGTEAFF
TRBV5-1 | CASSAALGWAYEQYF
TRBV4-2 | CASSHPPRDRGSYEQYF
TRBV20-1 | CSARASAEQFF
TRBV20-1 | CSANWGQGTGELFF
TRBV20-1 | CSAILGTGGYGYTF
TRBV20-1 | CSVPGQSPEAFF
TRBV15 | CATSRDRATSYEQYF
TRBV12-3/TRBV12-4 | CASSLPDGQPQHF
TRBV20-1 | CSARPREGYNEQFF
TRBV12-3/TRBV12-4 | CASTFFGTEAFF
TRBV6-5 | CASSTSAGLQFF
TRBV10-3 | CAIRERGGMSEQFF
TRBV29-1 | CSVVLTSSYEQYF
TRBV6-2/TRBV6-3 | CASSMDGYNQPQHF
TRBV29-1 | CSVVAGGYNEQFF
TRBV6-5 | CASSYPGQGSSYNSPLHF
TRBV4-3 | CASKAGGSTDTQYF
TRBV25-1 | CASSVLAGGPSYNEQFF
TRBV5-4 | CASSFPRIGTDTQYF
TRBV20-1 | CSALRDSSYEQYF
TRBV29-1 | CSVGPGWGMNTEAFF
TRBV6-2/TRBV6-3 | CASSYRDRGLNEQYF